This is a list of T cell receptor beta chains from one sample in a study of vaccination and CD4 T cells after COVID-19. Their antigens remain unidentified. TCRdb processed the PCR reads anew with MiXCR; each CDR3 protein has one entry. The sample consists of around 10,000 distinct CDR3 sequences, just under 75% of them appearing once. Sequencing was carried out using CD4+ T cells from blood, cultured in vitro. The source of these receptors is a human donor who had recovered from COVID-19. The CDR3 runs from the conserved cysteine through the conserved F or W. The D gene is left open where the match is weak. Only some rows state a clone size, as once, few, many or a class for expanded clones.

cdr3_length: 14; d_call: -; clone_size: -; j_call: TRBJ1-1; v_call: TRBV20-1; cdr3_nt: TGCAGTGCTTACAAGACAGTACTTAACACTGAAGCTTTCTTT; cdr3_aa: CSAYKTVLNTEAFF
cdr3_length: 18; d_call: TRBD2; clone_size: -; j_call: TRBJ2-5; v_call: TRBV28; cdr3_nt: TGTGCCAGCAACCCCGGAGGACTAGCGGGAGGGCCGGGAGAGACCCAGTACTTC; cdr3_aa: CASNPGGLAGGPGETQYF
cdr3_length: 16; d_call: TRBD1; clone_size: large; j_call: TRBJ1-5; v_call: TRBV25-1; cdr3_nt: TGTGCCAGCAGTGACCCACGACAGGGCCCCAATCAGCCCCAGCATTTT; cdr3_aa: CASSDPRQGPNQPQHF
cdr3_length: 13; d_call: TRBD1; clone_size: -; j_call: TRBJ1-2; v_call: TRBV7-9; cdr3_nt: TGTGCCAGCAGCCGGGGGACAGGTGGTAGCTACACCTTC; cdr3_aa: CASSRGTGGSYTF
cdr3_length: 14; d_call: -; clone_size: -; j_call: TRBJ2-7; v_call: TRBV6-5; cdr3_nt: TGTGCCAGCAGTTACTCAGGACCCCCCTACGAGCAGTACTTC; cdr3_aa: CASSYSGPPYEQYF
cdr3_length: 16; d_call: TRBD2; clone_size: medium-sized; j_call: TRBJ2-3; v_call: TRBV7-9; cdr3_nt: TGTGCCAGCAGCTTAAACAGCGGGGGGTTCACAGATACGCAGTATTTT; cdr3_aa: CASSLNSGGFTDTQYF
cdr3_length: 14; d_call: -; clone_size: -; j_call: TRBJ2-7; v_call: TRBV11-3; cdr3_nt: TGTGCCAGCAGCTTACTTGGACCACGTAGCGAGCAGTACTTC; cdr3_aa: CASSLLGPRSEQYF
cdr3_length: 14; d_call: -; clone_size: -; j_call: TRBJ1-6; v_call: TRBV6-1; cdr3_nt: TGTGCCAGCGGCGACGACAGGTCAAATTCACCCCTCCACTTT; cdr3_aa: CASGDDRSNSPLHF
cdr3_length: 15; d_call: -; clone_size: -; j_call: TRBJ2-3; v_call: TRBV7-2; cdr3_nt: TGTGCCAGCAGCTTAGTTCAAACTAGCACAGATACGCAGTATTTT; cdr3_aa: CASSLVQTSTDTQYF
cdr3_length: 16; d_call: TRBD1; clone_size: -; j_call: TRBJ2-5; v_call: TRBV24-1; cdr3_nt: TGTGCCACCAGTGATTTGGGGCAGGGGGACGGGGAGACCCAGTACTTC; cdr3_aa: CATSDLGQGDGETQYF
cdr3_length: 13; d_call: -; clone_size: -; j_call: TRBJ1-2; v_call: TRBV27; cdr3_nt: TGTGCCAGCAGTCCGGCGAGGTTAGGTGGCTACACCTTC; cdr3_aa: CASSPARLGGYTF
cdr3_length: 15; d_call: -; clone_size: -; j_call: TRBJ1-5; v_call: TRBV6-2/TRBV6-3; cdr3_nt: TGTGCCACCTGCACAGTCCTGGGGACGTATCAGCCCCAGCATTTT; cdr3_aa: CATCTVLGTYQPQHF
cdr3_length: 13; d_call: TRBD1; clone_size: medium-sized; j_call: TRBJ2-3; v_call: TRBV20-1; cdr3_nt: TGCACCCCGCGAGGGGGCGCGGGAGATACGCAGTATTTT; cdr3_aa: CTPRGGAGDTQYF
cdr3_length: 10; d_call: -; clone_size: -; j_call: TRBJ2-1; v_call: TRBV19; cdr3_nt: TGTGCCAGTTCTTCTGGTGAGCAGTTCTTC; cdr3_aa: CASSSGEQFF
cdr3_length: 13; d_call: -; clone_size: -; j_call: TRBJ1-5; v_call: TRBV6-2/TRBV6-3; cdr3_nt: TGTGCCAGCAGTTGGAGGGAGGGCCAGCCCCAGCATTTT; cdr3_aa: CASSWREGQPQHF
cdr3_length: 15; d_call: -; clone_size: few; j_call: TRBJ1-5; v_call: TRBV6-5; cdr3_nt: TGTGCCAGCAGTTACTCGATGGTTAGCAATCAGCCCCAGCATTTT; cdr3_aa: CASSYSMVSNQPQHF
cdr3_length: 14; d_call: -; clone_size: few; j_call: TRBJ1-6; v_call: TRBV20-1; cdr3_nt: TGCAGTGCCGCAAGAGCAGGGGATAAATCACCCCTCCACTTT; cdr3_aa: CSAARAGDKSPLHF
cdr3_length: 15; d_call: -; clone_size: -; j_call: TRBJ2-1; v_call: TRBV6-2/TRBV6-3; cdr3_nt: TGTGCCAGCAGGGAACAGGGTTCTACCTACAATGAGCAGTTCTTC; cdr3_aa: CASREQGSTYNEQFF
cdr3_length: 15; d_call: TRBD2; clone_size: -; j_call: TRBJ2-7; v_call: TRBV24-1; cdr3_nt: TGTGCCACCAGTGATCCTCGGACTAGAACATACGAGCAGTACTTC; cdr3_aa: CATSDPRTRTYEQYF
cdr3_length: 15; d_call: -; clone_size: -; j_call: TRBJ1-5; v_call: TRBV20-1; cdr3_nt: TGCAGTGCTAGAGATCAGGAATATAGCAATCAGCCCCAGCATTTT; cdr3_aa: CSARDQEYSNQPQHF
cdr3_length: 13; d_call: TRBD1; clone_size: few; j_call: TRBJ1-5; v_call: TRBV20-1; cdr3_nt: TGCAGTGCTCAGGACAGGGTAGATCAGCCCCAGCATTTT; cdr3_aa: CSAQDRVDQPQHF
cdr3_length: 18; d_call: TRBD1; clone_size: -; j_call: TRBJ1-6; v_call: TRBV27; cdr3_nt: TGTGCCAGCAGTTTATCGACGCGGACAGGGGCTAGGAATTCACCCCTCCACTTT; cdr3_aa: CASSLSTRTGARNSPLHF
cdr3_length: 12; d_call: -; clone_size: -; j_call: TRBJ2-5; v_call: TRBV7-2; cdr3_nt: TGTGCCAGCAGCTTAAGCAGAGAGACCCAGTACTTC; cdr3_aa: CASSLSRETQYF
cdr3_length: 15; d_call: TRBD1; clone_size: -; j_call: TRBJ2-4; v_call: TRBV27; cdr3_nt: TGTGCCAGCAGTTGGACAGGAGTGGCCAAAAACATTCAGTACTTC; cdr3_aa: CASSWTGVAKNIQYF
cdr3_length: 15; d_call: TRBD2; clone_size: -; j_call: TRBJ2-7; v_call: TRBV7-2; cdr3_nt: TGTGCCAGCAGCTCCACGGGACTAGCATTTTACGAGCAGTACTTC; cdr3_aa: CASSSTGLAFYEQYF
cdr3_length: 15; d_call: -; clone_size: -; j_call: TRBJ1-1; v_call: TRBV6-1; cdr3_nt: TGTGCCAGCAGTGATCCCGGGGGGGCCAGCACTGAAGCTTTCTTT; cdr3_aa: CASSDPGGASTEAFF
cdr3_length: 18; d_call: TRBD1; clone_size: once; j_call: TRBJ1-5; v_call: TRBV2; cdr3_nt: TGTGCCAGCAGTGAGGACAGGGCTAGTTGGTATAGCAATCAGCCCCAGCATTTT; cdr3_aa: CASSEDRASWYSNQPQHF
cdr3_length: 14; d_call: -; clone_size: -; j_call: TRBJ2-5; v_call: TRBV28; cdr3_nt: TGTGCCAGCACCCTCCTTGGGGGAGGAGAGACCCAGTACTTC; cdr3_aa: CASTLLGGGETQYF
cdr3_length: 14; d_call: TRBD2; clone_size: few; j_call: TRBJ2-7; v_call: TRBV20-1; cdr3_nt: TGCAGTGCTAGAACACTAGCGGGAGGGCTCGAGCAGTACTTC; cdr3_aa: CSARTLAGGLEQYF
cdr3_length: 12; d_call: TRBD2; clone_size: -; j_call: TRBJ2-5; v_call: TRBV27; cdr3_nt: TGTGCCAGCAGTGGGAGGGCGGAGACCCAGTACTTC; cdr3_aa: CASSGRAETQYF
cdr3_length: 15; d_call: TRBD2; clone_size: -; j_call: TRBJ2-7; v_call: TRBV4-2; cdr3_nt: TGTGCCAGCAGCCTCTTAACGAGCGGGAGCTACGAGCAGTACTTC; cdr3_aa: CASSLLTSGSYEQYF
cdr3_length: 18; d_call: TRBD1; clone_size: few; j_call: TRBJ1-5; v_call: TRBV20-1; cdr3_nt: TGCAGTGCTAGAGAGGCGGGACAGGGCCCTTATAGCAATCAGCCCCAGCATTTT; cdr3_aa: CSAREAGQGPYSNQPQHF
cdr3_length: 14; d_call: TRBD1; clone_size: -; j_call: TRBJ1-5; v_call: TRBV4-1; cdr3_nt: TGCGCCAGCAGCCAGGCGAGTGGACAGGGGGGTATGCATTTT; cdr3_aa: CASSQASGQGGMHF
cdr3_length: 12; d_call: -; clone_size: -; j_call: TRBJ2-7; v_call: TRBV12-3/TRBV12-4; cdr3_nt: TGTGCCAGCAGTGCGGAGACATACGAGCAGTACTTC; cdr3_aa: CASSAETYEQYF
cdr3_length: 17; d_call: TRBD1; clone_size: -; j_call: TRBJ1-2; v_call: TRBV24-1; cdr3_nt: TGTGCCACCAGTGATTCGGGACAGGGGGAAGCTAACTATGGCTACACCTTC; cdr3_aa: CATSDSGQGEANYGYTF
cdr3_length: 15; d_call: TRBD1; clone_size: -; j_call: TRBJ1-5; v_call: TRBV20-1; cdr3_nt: TGCAGTGCTAGGACAGGGGGTGAGGGCAATCAGCCCCAGCATTTT; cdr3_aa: CSARTGGEGNQPQHF
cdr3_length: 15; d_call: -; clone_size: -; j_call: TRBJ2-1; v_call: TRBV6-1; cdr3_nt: TGTGCCAGCAGTGAATGGACTAAGGGCGACAATGAGCAGTTCTTC; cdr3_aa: CASSEWTKGDNEQFF
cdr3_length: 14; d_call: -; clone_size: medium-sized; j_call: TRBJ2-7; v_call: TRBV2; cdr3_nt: TGTGCCAGCAGAAGGGACAGCGTGGGGGGGGAGCAGTACTTC; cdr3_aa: CASRRDSVGGEQYF
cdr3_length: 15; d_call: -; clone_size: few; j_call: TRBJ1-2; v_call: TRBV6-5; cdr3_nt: TGTGCCAGCAGTTACAGCGGGCGCAGGGGAGGCGGCTACACCTTC; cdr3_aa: CASSYSGRRGGGYTF
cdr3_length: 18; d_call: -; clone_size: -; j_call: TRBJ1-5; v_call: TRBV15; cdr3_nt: TGTGCCACCAGCAACCCCATAGGGGGAGAGTATAGCAATCAGCCCCAGCATTTT; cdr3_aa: CATSNPIGGEYSNQPQHF
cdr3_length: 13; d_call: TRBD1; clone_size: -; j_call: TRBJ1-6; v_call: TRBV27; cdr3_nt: TGTGCCACACAGGACAGGATAAATTCACCCCTCCACTTT; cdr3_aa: CATQDRINSPLHF
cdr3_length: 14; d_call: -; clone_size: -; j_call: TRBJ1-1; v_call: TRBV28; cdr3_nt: TGTGCCAGCAGCCGCCAGGGGATTCGGGCTGAAGCTTTCTTT; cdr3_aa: CASSRQGIRAEAFF
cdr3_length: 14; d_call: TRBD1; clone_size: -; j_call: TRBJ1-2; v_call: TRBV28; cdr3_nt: TGTGCCAGCACCATGACAGGGTGGAACTATGGCTACACCTTC; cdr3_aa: CASTMTGWNYGYTF
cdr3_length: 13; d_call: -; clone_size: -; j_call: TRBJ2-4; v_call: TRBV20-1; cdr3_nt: TGCAGTGCTAGTGAATTAGCCAAAAACATTCAGTACTTC; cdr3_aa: CSASELAKNIQYF
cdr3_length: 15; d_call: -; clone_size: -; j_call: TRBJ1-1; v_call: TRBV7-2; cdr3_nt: TGTGCCAGCAGCTTAGCGCGGGAGGGCCGCACTGAAGCTTTCTTT; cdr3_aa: CASSLAREGRTEAFF
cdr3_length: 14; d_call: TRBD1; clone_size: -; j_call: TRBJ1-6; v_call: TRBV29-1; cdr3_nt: TGCAGCGTCTCCCTTACAGGGGGTAATTCACCCCTCCACTTT; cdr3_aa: CSVSLTGGNSPLHF
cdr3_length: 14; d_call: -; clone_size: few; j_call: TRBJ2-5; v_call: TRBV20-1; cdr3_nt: TGCAGTGCTAGAGATCCCACAGGGAGAGGGGCCCAGTACTTC; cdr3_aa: CSARDPTGRGAQYF
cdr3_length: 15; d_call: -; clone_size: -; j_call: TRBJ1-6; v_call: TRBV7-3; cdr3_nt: TGTGCCAGCAGCTTAACGGCGGGGTATAATTCACCCCTCCACTTT; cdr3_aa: CASSLTAGYNSPLHF
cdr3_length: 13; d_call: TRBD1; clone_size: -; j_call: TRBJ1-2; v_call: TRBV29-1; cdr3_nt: TGCAGCGTTGGGGGACAGGGAACGAATGGCTACACCTTC; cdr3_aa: CSVGGQGTNGYTF
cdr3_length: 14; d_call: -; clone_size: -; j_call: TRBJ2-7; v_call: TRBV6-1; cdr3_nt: TGTGCCAGCTTGAGTAGTACGAGGCCCTACGAGCAGTACTTC; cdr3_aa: CASLSSTRPYEQYF
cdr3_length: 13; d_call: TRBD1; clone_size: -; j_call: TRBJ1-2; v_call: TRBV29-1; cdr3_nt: TGCAGCGTTGCCCTTGACAGGGTCGGTGGCTACACCTTC; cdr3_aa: CSVALDRVGGYTF
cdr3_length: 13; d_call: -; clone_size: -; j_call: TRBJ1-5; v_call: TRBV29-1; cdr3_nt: TGCAGCGTTGCGCGAGACAAATATCAGCCCCAGCATTTT; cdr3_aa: CSVARDKYQPQHF
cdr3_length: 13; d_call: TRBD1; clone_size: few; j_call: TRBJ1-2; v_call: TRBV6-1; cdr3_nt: TGTGCCAGCAGTCCGGGACAGCACTATGGCTACACCTTC; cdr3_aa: CASSPGQHYGYTF
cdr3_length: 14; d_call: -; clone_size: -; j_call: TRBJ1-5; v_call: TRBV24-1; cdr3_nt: TGTGCCACCAGTGAACGGAATAGCAATCAGCCCCAGCATTTT; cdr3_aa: CATSERNSNQPQHF
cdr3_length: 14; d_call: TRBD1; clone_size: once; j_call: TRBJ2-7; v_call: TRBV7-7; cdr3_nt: TGTGCCAGCAGCTTTGACAGGGGTCCCTACGAGCAGTACTTC; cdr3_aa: CASSFDRGPYEQYF
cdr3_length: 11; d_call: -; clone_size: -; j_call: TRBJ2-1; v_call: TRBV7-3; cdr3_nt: TGTGCCAGCAGCTCGCAGGGTGAGCAGTTCTTC; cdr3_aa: CASSSQGEQFF
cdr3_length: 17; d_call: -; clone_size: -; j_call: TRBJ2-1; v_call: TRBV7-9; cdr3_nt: TGTGCCAGCAGCTCACCACGCGCCTTGGGGTTGGGCAATGAGCAGTTCTTC; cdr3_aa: CASSSPRALGLGNEQFF
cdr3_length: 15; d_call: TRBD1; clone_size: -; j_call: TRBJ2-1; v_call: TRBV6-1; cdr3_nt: TGTGCCAGCAGTAAGGACAGGGGCTTTTACAATGAGCAGTTCTTC; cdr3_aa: CASSKDRGFYNEQFF
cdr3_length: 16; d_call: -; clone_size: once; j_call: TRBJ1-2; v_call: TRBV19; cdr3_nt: TGTGCCAGTAGGCGACCGGTGTCAGGGGCCGGGCCGGGCTACACCTTC; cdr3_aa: CASRRPVSGAGPGYTF